These T cell receptor beta chains were read from a single sample in a study of blood T cell repertoires in COVID-19. Clones were sequenced by immunoSEQ multiplex PCR, and TCRdb holds only the in-frame ones, with some missing. Among about 330,000 clones listed, around 87% were seen once. The sequencing input was PBMCs or T cells enriched from blood (not recorded which). The receptors derive from a woman in her 30s who had recovered from COVID-19. CDR3s include the opening cysteine and the closing phenylalanine or tryptophan. D genes are given only for firm matches. Some rows mark clone size as missing; the rest say once, few, many or name a class of expanded clone.

TRBV6-2/TRBV6-3	.	TRBJ1-1	15	.	TGTGCCAGCAGTTACTCAAGGCAGGGCGGGGCTGAAGCTTTCTTT	CASSYSRQGGAEAFF
TRBV6-2/TRBV6-3	.	TRBJ2-1	11	few	TGTGCCAGCAGTAGAGCGGAAGAGCAGTTCTTC	CASSRAEEQFF
TRBV2	TRBD2	TRBJ2-1	16	few	TGTGCCAGCATTCGACTAGCGGGGGACTCCTACAATGAGCAGTTCTTC	CASIRLAGDSYNEQFF
TRBV7-7	.	TRBJ1-4	16	.	TGTGCCAGCAGCTTAGGGCAGGGCAGGAGTAATGAAAAACTGTTTTTT	CASSLGQGRSNEKLFF
TRBV9	TRBD2	TRBJ2-1	15	.	TGTGCCAGCAGCCTCGGACTAGCAGGGCTCGGAGAGCAGTTCTTC	CASSLGLAGLGEQFF
TRBV27	.	TRBJ1-4	16	once	TGTGCCAGCAGTTCTCGACACATTGCAACTAATGAAAAACTGTTTTTT	CASSSRHIATNEKLFF
TRBV2	TRBD2	TRBJ2-3	18	.	TGTGCCAGCACCCCGAACACATCCCCACTAGCGGACACAGATACGCAGTATTTT	CASTPNTSPLADTDTQYF
TRBV5-8	.	TRBJ1-3	14	.	TGTGCCAGCTTGACGGGATTCTCTGGAAACACCATATATTTT	CASLTGFSGNTIYF
TRBV11-3	TRBD1	TRBJ2-2	16	few	TGTGCCAGCAGCCCCGGACAGGGGTCGGACACCGGGGAGCTGTTTTTT	CASSPGQGSDTGELFF
TRBV3-1/TRBV3-2	.	TRBJ2-5	13	.	TGTGCCAGCAGCCAAGCCCGGGGAGAGACCCAGTACTTC	CASSQARGETQYF
TRBV4-3	TRBD1	TRBJ1-1	13	.	TGCGCCAGCAGCCAGGACAGGGGGACTGAAGCTTTCTTT	CASSQDRGTEAFF